This T cell receptor (beta chain) is from a study of cytomegalovirus exposure and HLA in healthy donors. Overall study context: Prior work identified around 100 million unique TCR beta sequences in around 170 million T cells.

Trimming left V 5 bases short and J 7 bases short, with 12 bases between. CDR3 length: 12 amino acids. CDR1 and CDR2 from the germline V gene are MNHNY and SVGAGI (reference sequence). The PCR made use of 60 Vbeta and 13 Jbeta primers. Sequencing was performed with immunoSEQ multiplex PCR; in TCRdb, only in-frame clones are kept and a portion is missing. The data show 100,000 to 150,000 clones, over 75% seen once. The origin of this receptor is a young woman in good health and CMV-seronegative. The sample was PBMCs. The chain couples TRBV6-6 to TRBJ2-7; D perhaps matches TRBD1 (7 bases). The CDR3 DNA reads as TGTGCCAGCAGTCCAGGGGGGAGGGAGCAGTACTTC. As protein: CASSPGGREQYF.